Listed below are T cell receptor beta chains from one sample, sequenced in a study of shared clonotypes between healthy human individuals. Clones were read by immunoSEQ multiplex PCR, and TCRdb kept only the in-frame ones, dropping some. The sample has 95,000 to 120,000 clones, around 66% seen once. Sequenced: memory CD8+ T cells sorted from blood. The receptors come from a woman in her twenties or thirties in good health. CDR3s include the opening cysteine and the closing phenylalanine or tryptophan. A D gene is named only where the DNA matches it firmly. Where a row states a size, it is once, few, many or the class of an expanded clone; other rows omit it.

TRBD1,TRBJ2-7,TRBV6-1,few,TGTGCCAGCAGTGAAGGACAGGGGGCCCACGAGCAGTACTTC,CASSEGQGAHEQYF
-,TRBJ1-2,TRBV27,-,TGTGCCAGCAGTTCCTCGGCGGGCATCTATGGCTACACCTTC,CASSSSAGIYGYTF
TRBD2,TRBJ2-6,TRBV28,-,TGTGCCAGCAGTTTAATCGCTACGGGGGGAACTGGGGCCAACGTCCTGACTTTC,CASSLIATGGTGANVLTF
-,TRBJ2-1,TRBV9,few,TGTGCCAGCAGCCTAGGGGGCGGGAGCGATGAGCAGTTCTTC,CASSLGGGSDEQFF
TRBD1,TRBJ1-5,TRBV27,-,TGTGCCAGCAGTTTAATAGGGGGCGCTCAGCCCCAGCATTTT,CASSLIGGAQPQHF
-,TRBJ1-5,TRBV2,-,TGTGCCAGCAGTGCAGGGGATGCTCAGCCCCAGCATTTT,CASSAGDAQPQHF
TRBD1,TRBJ1-1,TRBV5-4,-,TGTGCCAGCAGCAGCCGGACAGGGAATACTGAAGCTTTCTTT,CASSSRTGNTEAFF
-,TRBJ2-7,TRBV27,-,TGTGCCAGCAGTTTATTAACCGGGGACGAGCAGTACTTC,CASSLLTGDEQYF
-,TRBJ1-1,TRBV4-2,-,TGTGCCAGCAGCCTCCTGACGAACACTGAAGCTTTCTTT,CASSLLTNTEAFF
TRBD2,TRBJ2-7,TRBV4-2,-,TGTGCCAGCAGCTCAACTAGCGACCTGGTGGAGCAGTACTTC,CASSSTSDLVEQYF
TRBD1,TRBJ1-1,TRBV10-2,-,TGCGCCAGCCGGGACAGGGGGTATCTGAACACTGAAGCTTTCTTT,CASRDRGYLNTEAFF
-,TRBJ2-3,TRBV5-1,-,TGCGCCAGCAGCCCCCTCGGGACTAGCACAGATACGCAGTATTTT,CASSPLGTSTDTQYF
-,TRBJ2-1,TRBV5-1,-,TGCGCCAGCAGCTTGGACAACCCGACCTACAATGAGCAGTTCTTC,CASSLDNPTYNEQFF
-,TRBJ2-5,TRBV6-4,-,TGTGCCAGCAGTCCCGATGGGGGGGAGACCCAGTACTTC,CASSPDGGETQYF
-,TRBJ1-1,TRBV7-3,once,TGTGCCAGCAGCTTAAGGCCATCAGGTTCTGGGGCCACTGAAGCTTTCTTT,CASSLRPSGSGATEAFF
TRBD1,TRBJ2-2,TRBV13,-,TGTGCCAGCAGCAGTCGGGACAGGGACACCGGGGAGCTGTTTTTT,CASSSRDRDTGELFF
TRBD2,TRBJ2-7,TRBV7-9,-,TGTGCCAGCAGCTTAGCTCCCGGGACTAGCGGGAGTTACGAGCAGTACTTC,CASSLAPGTSGSYEQYF
-,TRBJ2-7,TRBV5-1,-,TGCGCCAGCAGCTTGGGGTCCGGGGCCGAGCAGTACTTC,CASSLGSGAEQYF
-,TRBJ2-7,TRBV7-3,-,TGTGCCAGCAGCTTAGGATCCGGGTCAGCCTACGAGCAGTACTTC,CASSLGSGSAYEQYF
-,TRBJ2-5,TRBV21-1,-,TGTGCCAGCAGCACGCCAGACAGCCCAGGTCGGGAGACCCAGTACTTC,CASSTPDSPGRETQYF
-,TRBJ2-1,TRBV6-5,-,TGTGCCAGCAGTTATTGGGGGAGAGGGTTTGGTGAGCAGTTCTTC,CASSYWGRGFGEQFF
-,TRBJ2-7,TRBV5-4,-,TGTGCCAGCAGCTTAAGTCGCGGCTTTTACTACGAGCAGTACTTC,CASSLSRGFYYEQYF
TRBD2,TRBJ2-5,TRBV5-1,-,TGCGCCAGCAGCTCCGGCTGGACTAGCGGGAGGATACAAGAGACCCAGTACTTC,CASSSGWTSGRIQETQYF
TRBD2,TRBJ2-7,TRBV4-1,-,TGCGCCAGCAGCCAAGATCGAGCGGGAGGTCCCTACGAGCAGTACTTC,CASSQDRAGGPYEQYF
TRBD1,TRBJ2-3,TRBV6-1,-,TGTGCCAGCAGGGGGGACAGGGATAGCACAGATACGCAGTATTTT,CASRGDRDSTDTQYF
-,TRBJ1-3,TRBV7-9,-,TGTGCCAGCAGCTCCCCGATCTTACGGCCCCGGGGAAACACCATATATTTT,CASSSPILRPRGNTIYF
-,TRBJ1-5,TRBV7-8,-,TGTGCCAGCAGCTTAAGTGGTTTCCAGGGCAATCAGCCCCAGCATTTT,CASSLSGFQGNQPQHF
TRBD2,TRBJ2-5,TRBV7-2,-,TGTGCCAGCAGTTTAGGGGGGCTAGCGGGAGTGGAGACCCAGTACTTC,CASSLGGLAGVETQYF
TRBD1,TRBJ2-7,TRBV6-5,-,TGTGCCAGCAGTTACGGGGGACAGGGAGGCTACGAGCAGTACTTC,CASSYGGQGGYEQYF
-,TRBJ1-5,TRBV28,many,TGTGCCAGCAGCCCTGATAGCAATCAGCCCCAGCATTTT,CASSPDSNQPQHF
TRBD1,TRBJ2-7,TRBV2,-,TGTGCCAGCAGGGACAGGGGTTACTCCTACGAGCAGTACTTC,CASRDRGYSYEQYF
TRBD2,TRBJ2-7,TRBV7-9,-,TGTGCCAGCAGCTCGGGACTAGCGGGTTTCGAGCAGTACTTC,CASSSGLAGFEQYF
TRBD1,TRBJ2-1,TRBV7-9,-,TGTGCCAGCAGCTCTCGACAGGGGGCTTACAATGAGCAGTTCTTC,CASSSRQGAYNEQFF
-,TRBJ1-2,TRBV6-7,-,TGTGCCAGCAGTTACTGGGGACATCCTCCCTTC,CASSYWGHPPF
-,TRBJ2-7,TRBV6-1,-,TGTGCCAGCAAACGGGACCCCCGGGGCTCCTACGAGCAGTACTTC,CASKRDPRGSYEQYF
TRBD1,TRBJ2-7,TRBV28,-,TGTGCCAGCAGAAAGACAGGGGGGCTTGTTCACGAGCAGTACTTC,CASRKTGGLVHEQYF
-,TRBJ1-4,TRBV19,-,TGTGCCAGTAGAGGCAGGTCTAATGAAAAACTGTTTTTT,CASRGRSNEKLFF
-,TRBJ1-5,TRBV13,-,TGTGCCAGCAGCGAGGACCGTGCCGGGCCTCAGCCCCAGCATTTT,CASSEDRAGPQPQHF
TRBD1,TRBJ1-2,TRBV5-6,few,TGTGCCAGCAGTCCGAGGGGGCAAAACTATGGCTACACCTTC,CASSPRGQNYGYTF
-,TRBJ2-7,TRBV14,-,TGTGCCAGCAGCCCGGGGAATGCCTACGAGCAGTACTTC,CASSPGNAYEQYF
TRBD1,TRBJ1-3,TRBV7-9,-,TGTGCCAGCAGCTTCCTGGGACAGGGCTCTGGAAACACCATATATTTT,CASSFLGQGSGNTIYF
-,TRBJ2-7,TRBV19,-,TGTGCCTCTTCTCAGGCAGGGGAAGAGCAGTACTTC,CASSQAGEEQYF
-,TRBJ2-3,TRBV4-2,-,TGTGCCAGCAGCCAATCAAATATCGGAACGACAGATACGCAGTATTTT,CASSQSNIGTTDTQYF
-,TRBJ2-7,TRBV27,-,TGTGCCAGCAGTTTATACCCAGGGACGCTTGATCGGCACGAGCAGTACTTC,CASSLYPGTLDRHEQYF
-,TRBJ2-2,TRBV5-1,-,TGCGCCAGCAGCTTCGGACAGACCGGGGAGCTGTTTTTT,CASSFGQTGELFF
TRBD1,TRBJ2-3,TRBV6-1,-,TGTGCCAGCAGTGTCGGACAGGGTACAGATACGCAGTATTTT,CASSVGQGTDTQYF
TRBD1,TRBJ1-2,TRBV5-6,few,TGTGCCAGCAGCCTCCGAAAGGGACAGGGGGCTGGCTACACCTTC,CASSLRKGQGAGYTF
TRBD1,TRBJ2-1,TRBV18,-,TGTGCCAGCTCACTGGGATCCCGGGACAGCTCCTACAATGAGCAGTTCTTC,CASSLGSRDSSYNEQFF
-,TRBJ2-3,TRBV4-1,-,TGCGCCAGCAGTCGGGATCCTGCTGGGCAGTATTTT,CASSRDPAGQYF